This TCR beta chain stems from a study of a mutant IDH1 vaccine in newly diagnosed glioma. Looking at the study overall: Patients received vaccination from 4-6 weeks after radiotherapy alone, or with temozolomide cycles.

Sequencing used immunoSEQ multiplex PCR; TCRdb keeps in-frame clones, though not all of them. The top ten clones hold around 20% of a sample with 30,000 to 35,000 clones, roughly 90% of them seen once. CDR3 size: 16 residues. V lost 4 bases, J lost 0 bases, and 15 bases lay in between. Germline-derived CDR1 and CDR2 are MDHEN and SYDVKM. Time point indicated: week 11, during vaccination. Each vaccine dose was 300 ug of mutant IDH1 20-mer peptide, with topical imiquimod. This clone was counted between two and nine times. Its specificity is unknown. This sequence originates from a man in his late teens or twenties with glioma. The J gene is TRBJ1-1, the V gene TRBV28; the D gene is possibly TRBD1 (5 bases). Specimen: PBMCs, collected from a glioma patient whose treatment included an IDH1 peptide vaccine. The CDR3 sequence: CASSSRRVRLNTEAFF. The CDR3 DNA reads TGTGCCAGCAGTTCTCGCAGGGTTAGACTGAACACTGAAGCTTTCTTT.